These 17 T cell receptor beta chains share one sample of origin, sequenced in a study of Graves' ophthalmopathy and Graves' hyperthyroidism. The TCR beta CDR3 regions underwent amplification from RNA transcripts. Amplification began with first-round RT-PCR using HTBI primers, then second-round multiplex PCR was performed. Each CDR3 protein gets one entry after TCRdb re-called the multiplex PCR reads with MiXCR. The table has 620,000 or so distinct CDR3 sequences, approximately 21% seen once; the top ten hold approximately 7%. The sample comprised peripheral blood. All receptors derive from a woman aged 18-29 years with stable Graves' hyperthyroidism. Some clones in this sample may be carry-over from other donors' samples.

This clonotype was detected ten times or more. The CDR3 bases are TGTGCCAGCAGTTTCACTACGCGGTTGGGTGCTTTCTTT. Translation gives CASSFTTRLGAFF. V is TRBV28 and J is TRBJ1-1, with unresolved D. The CDR3 has 13 residues. CDR1 and CDR2 (germline): MDHEN, SYDVKM. Trimming shortened V by 3 bases and J by 11 bases, and 16 bases separated the two germline ends.

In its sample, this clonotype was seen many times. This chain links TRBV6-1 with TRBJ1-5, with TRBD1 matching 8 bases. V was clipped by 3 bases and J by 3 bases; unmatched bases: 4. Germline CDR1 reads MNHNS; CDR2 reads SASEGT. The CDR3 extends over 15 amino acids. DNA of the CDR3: TGTGCCAGCAGTGAGGGACAGGTTCCCAATCAGCCCCAGCATTTT. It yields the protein CASSEGQVPNQPQHF.

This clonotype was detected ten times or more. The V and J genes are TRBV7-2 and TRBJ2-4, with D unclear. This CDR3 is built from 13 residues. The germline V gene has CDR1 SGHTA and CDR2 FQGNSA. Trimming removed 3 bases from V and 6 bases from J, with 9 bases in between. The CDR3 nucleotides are TGTGCCAGCAGCTTCGGTTTGGGAAACATTCAGTACTTC. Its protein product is CASSFGLGNIQYF.

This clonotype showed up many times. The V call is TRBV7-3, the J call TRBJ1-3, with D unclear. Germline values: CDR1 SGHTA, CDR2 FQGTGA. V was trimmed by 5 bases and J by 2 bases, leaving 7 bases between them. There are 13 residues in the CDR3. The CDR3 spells CASSTDPGNTIYF. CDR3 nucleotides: TGTGCCAGCAGCACGGACCCTGGAAACACCATATATTTT.

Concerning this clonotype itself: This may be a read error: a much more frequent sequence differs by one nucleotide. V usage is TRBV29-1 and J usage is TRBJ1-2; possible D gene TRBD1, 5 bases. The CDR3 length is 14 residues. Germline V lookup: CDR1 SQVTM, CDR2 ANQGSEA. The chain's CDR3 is CSVLSGDGSYGFTF. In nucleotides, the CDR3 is TGCAGCGTTCTTTCGGGGGACGGTAGCTATGGCTTCACCTTC.

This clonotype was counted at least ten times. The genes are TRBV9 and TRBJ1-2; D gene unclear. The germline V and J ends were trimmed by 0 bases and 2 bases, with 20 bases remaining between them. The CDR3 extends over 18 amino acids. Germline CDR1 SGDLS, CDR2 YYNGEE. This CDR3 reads CASSVDYRRTASNYGYTF. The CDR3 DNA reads TGTGCCAGCAGCGTAGATTATCGGAGAACAGCGTCCAACTATGGCTACACCTTC.

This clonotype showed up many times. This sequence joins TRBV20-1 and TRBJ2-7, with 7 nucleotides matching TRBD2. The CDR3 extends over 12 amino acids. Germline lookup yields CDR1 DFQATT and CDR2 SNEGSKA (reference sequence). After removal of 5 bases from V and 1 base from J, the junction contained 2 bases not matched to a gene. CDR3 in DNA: TGCAGTGCTGGGACTACTTCCTACGAGCAGTACTTC. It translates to CSAGTTSYEQYF.

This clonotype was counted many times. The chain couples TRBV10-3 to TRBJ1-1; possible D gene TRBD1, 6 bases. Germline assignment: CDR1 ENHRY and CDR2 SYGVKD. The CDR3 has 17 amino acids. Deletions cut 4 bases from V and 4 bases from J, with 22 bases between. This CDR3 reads CAISGTLNQGMGTEAFF. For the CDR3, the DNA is TGTGCCATCAGTGGCACCCTAAATCAGGGGATGGGCACTGAAGCTTTCTTT.

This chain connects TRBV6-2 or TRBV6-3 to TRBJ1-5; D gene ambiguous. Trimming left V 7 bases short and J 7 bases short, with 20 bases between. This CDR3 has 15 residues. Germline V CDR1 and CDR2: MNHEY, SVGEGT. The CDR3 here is CASNHRWMFHQPQHF. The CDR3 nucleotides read TGTGCCAGCAACCACCGATGGATGTTTCACCAGCCCCAGCATTTT.

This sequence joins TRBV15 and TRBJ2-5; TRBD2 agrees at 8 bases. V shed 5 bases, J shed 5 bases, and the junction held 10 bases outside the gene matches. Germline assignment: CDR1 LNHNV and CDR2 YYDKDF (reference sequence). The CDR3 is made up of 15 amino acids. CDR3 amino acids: CATSQTGTSVETQYF. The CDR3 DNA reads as TGTGCCACCAGCCAGACTGGGACTAGTGTGGAGACCCAGTACTTC.

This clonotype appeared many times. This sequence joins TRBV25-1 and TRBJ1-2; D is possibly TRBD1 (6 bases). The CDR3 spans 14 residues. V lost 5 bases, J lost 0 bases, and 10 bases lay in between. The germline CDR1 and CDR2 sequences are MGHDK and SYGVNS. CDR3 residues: CASSSYRANYGYTF. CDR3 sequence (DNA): TGTGCCAGCAGTTCGTACAGGGCTAACTATGGCTACACCTTC.

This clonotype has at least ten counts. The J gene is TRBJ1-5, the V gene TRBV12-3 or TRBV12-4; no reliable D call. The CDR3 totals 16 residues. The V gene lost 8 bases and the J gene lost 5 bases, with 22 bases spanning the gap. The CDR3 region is CASRNGVWPGDQPQHF. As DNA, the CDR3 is TGTGCCAGCCGTAACGGGGTCTGGCCCGGAGATCAGCCCCAGCATTTT.

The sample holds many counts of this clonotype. The CDR3 DNA reads TGTGCCAGCAGTTTGGACCGTAAGGGGGAGACCCAGTACTTC. This gives the protein CASSLDRKGETQYF. The chain combines TRBV27 with TRBJ2-5; tentative D call: TRBD1 (5 bases). The CDR3 is made up of 14 amino acids. V was clipped by 3 bases and J by 5 bases, with 13 bases between them. CDR1 and CDR2 (germline): MNHEY, SMNVEV (reference sequence).

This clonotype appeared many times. The CDR3 protein is CASSMDRTDTGELFF. DNA of the CDR3: TGTGCCAGCAGCATGGACAGAACAGACACCGGGGAGCTGTTTTTT. V usage is TRBV7-2 and J usage is TRBJ2-2, with a tentative D call TRBD1 (6 bases). CDR1 and CDR2 (germline): SGHTA, FQGNSA. V was cut by 5 bases and J by 3 bases, with 13 bases left in between. CDR3 length: 15 amino acids.

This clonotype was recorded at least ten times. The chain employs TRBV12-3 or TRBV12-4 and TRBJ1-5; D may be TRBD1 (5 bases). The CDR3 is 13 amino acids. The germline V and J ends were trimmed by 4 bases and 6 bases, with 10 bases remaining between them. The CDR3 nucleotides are TGTGCCAGCAGTTCGGGCAGGGTTCAGCCCCAGCATTTT. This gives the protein CASSSGRVQPQHF.

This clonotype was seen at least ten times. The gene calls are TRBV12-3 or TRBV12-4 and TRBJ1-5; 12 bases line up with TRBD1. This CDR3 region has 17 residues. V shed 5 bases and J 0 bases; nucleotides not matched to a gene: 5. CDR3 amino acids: CASSGDRGRLSNQPQHF. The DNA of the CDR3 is TGTGCCAGCAGTGGGGACAGGGGGCGACTTAGCAATCAGCCCCAGCATTTT.

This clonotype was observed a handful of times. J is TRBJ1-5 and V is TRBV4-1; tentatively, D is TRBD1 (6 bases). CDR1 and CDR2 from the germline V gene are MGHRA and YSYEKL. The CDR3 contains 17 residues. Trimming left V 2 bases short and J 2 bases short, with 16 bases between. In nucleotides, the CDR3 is TGCGCCAGCAGCCAATATCGGGGGCGTATAGGCAATCAGCCCCAGCATTTT. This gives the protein CASSQYRGRIGNQPQHF.